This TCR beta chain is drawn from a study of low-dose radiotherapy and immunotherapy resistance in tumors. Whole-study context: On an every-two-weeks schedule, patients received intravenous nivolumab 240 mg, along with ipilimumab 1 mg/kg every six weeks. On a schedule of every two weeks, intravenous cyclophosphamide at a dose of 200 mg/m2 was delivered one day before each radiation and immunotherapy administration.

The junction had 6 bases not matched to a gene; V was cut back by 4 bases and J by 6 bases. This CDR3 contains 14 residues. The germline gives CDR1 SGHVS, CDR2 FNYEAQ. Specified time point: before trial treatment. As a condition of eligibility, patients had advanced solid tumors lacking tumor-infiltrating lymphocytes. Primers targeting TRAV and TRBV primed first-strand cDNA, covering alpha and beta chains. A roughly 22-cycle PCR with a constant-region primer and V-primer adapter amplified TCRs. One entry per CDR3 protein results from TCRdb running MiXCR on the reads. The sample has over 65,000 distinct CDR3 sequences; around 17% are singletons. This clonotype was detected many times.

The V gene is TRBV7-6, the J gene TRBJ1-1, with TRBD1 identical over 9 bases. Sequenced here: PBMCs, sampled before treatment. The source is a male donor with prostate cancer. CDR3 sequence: CASSSRTGDSEAFF. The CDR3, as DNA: TGTGCCAGCAGCTCCAGGACAGGGGACTCTGAAGCTTTCTTT.